These 10 T cell receptor beta chains originate from one sample sequenced in a study of blood T cell repertoires in COVID-19 (dated by TCRdb to 2019 to 2021). The library came from the immunoSEQ multiplex PCR assay. TCRdb took this table from immuneACCESS and kept in-frame rearrangements with V and J called. Such tables lack part of the clones; where checked against another copy, unresolved V genes explain under half of the gap, and the rest is unexplained. This sample is represented by 350,000 to 400,000 clones; more than 75% of them were singletons. Of the sample, more than 0.95% is held by the ten largest clones. Specimen: PBMCs or T cells enriched from blood (not recorded which). The receptors shown here come from a woman aged 18-35 years who had recovered from COVID-19.

The chain carries TRBV3-1 (or the pseudogene TRBV3-2) and TRBJ2-2; 10 positions match TRBD2. The CDR3 consists of 16 residues. V gave up 1 base and J gave up 4 bases; unmatched junction bases: 3. In germline, CDR1 is LGHDT, CDR2 YNNKEL (reference sequence). The CDR3 reads CASSQASGGATGELFF. DNA of the CDR3: TGTGCCAGCAGCCAAGCCAGCGGGGGGGCCACCGGGGAGCTGTTTTTT.

The V call is TRBV5-1, the J call TRBJ1-1, with a weak D call TRBD1 (6 bases). The germline gives CDR1 SGHRS, CDR2 YFSETQ. This CDR3 comprises 15 residues. The V and J ends lost 3 bases and 4 bases respectively, with 16 bases between them. CDR3 nucleotides: TGCGCCAGCAGCTCTCTCACAGGGCCCCTCACTGAAGCTTTCTTT. This codes for CASSSLTGPLTEAFF.

CDR3 DNA sequence: TGTGCCAGCAGCGATAGACAGCCCTCTGGAAACACCATATATTTT. Protein: CASSDRQPSGNTIYF. The chain is built from TRBV11-2 and TRBJ1-3; perhaps TRBD1 as D (5 bases). The germline gives CDR1 SGHAT, CDR2 FQNNGV. Trimming left V 5 bases short and J 0 bases short, with 11 bases between. The CDR3 sequence is 15 residues long.

V is TRBV11-2 and J is TRBJ1-1; possible D gene TRBD1, 6 bases. Per the germline V gene, CDR1 is SGHAT and CDR2 is FQNNGV. This CDR3 is built from 15 residues. V was trimmed by 0 bases and J by 0 bases, leaving 8 bases between them. The CDR3 reads CASSLEQGMNTEAFF. The DNA of the CDR3 is TGTGCCAGCAGCTTAGAACAGGGTATGAACACTGAAGCTTTCTTT.

CDR3 bases: TGTGCCAGCAGCGCCCCAAGCACAACTAATGAAAAACTGTTTTTT. Protein: CASSAPSTTNEKLFF. J is TRBJ1-4 and V is TRBV7-9; D unclear. Trimming stripped 5 bases from V and 0 bases from J, with 10 bases between. Per germline, CDR1 SEHNR and CDR2 FQNEAQ (reference sequence). The length of the CDR3 is 15 residues.

This chain connects TRBV4-1 to TRBJ1-2, with TRBD1 matching 9 bases. This CDR3 region has 14 residues. Trimming removed 4 bases from V and 4 bases from J; junction bases left unmatched: 4. Germline CDR1 MGHRA, CDR2 YSYEKL. The CDR3: CASSPDRGGYGYTF. CDR3 coding DNA: TGCGCCAGCAGCCCCGACAGGGGGGGCTATGGCTACACCTTC.

The chain uses TRBV19 and TRBJ1-6; D gene ambiguous. CDR1 and CDR2 from the germline V gene are LNHDA and SQIVND (reference sequence). V shed 8 bases and J shed 9 bases, with 8 bases lying between them. The CDR3 length is 11 residues. CDR3 loop: CASGEVSPLHF. DNA of the CDR3: TGTGCCAGTGGGGAGGTTTCACCCCTCCACTTT. The whole variable domain, remainder taken from reference TRBV19 and TRBJ1-6, is DGGITQSPKYLFRKEGQNVTLSCEQNLNHDAMYWYRQDPGQGLRLIYYSQIVNDFQKGDIAEGYSVSREKKESFPLTVTSAQKNPTAFYLCASGEVSPLHFGNGTRLTVT.

The genes are TRBV11-2 and TRBJ1-6, with 9 bases that match TRBD1. Germline V gene sequence: CDR1 SGHAT, CDR2 FQNNGV. Trimming removed 4 bases from V and 10 bases from J; junction bases left unmatched: 11. The CDR3 runs to 16 residues. The CDR3 sequence is CASSSGLGQGESPLHF. In DNA, the CDR3 is TGTGCCAGCAGCTCGGGCCTGGGACAGGGTGAATCACCCCTCCACTTT.

V gene TRBV30 combines with J gene TRBJ1-5; possible D gene TRBD1, 6 bases. The CDR3 has 15 amino acids. Deletions cut 0 bases from V and 4 bases from J, with 13 bases between. Germline lookup yields CDR1 GTSNPN and CDR2 SVGIG (reference sequence). This chain's CDR3 is CAWSVYGGRNQPQHF. The DNA for the CDR3 is TGTGCCTGGAGTGTATACGGGGGGCGGAATCAGCCCCAGCATTTT.

The chain has TRBV28 and TRBJ1-1, with a weak D call TRBD1 (5 bases). This CDR3 has 14 amino acids. V lost 5 bases to trimming and J lost 0 bases, with 10 bases between them. CDR1 is MDHEN, CDR2 SYDVKM, per germline. CDR3 residues: CASSSPGMNTEAFF. CDR3 sequence (DNA): TGTGCCAGCAGTAGTCCAGGGATGAACACTGAAGCTTTCTTT. The full variable domain, rest sourced from reference TRBV28 and TRBJ1-1, is DVKVTQSSRYLVKRTGEKVFLECVQDMDHENMFWYRQDPGLGLRLIYFSYDVKMKEKGDIPEGYSVSREKKERFSLILESASTNQTSMYLCASSSPGMNTEAFFGQGTRLTVV.